This T cell receptor beta chain derives from a study of T-cell memory formation after mild COVID-19. V was clipped by 7 bases and J by 3 bases, with 12 bases between them. The CDR3 consists of 13 residues. Overall study results and limits: The study detected some responding clones in pre-infection memory, suggesting cross-reactive memory joined. Chiefly within CM and EM were the contracting CD4+ clones; CD8+ ones were within EMRA.

Constant-segment-primed 5'RACE gave TCR alpha and TCR beta cDNA libraries with sample barcodes and UMIs. Using its own MiXCR run on the 5' RACE reads, TCRdb lists one record per CDR3 protein. Altogether more than 250,000 distinct CDR3 sequences are present, 16% being singletons, with the ten largest covering roughly 23%. About this clonotype: Its specificity is unknown.

The clonotype comes from a man in his late teens or twenties who had mild COVID-19 (a few samples of this study predate the infection). Cell type and time point are not known. The sequenced sample was PBMCs or a T cell subset sorted from them (not recorded which). The gene calls are TRBV12-3 or TRBV12-4 and TRBJ1-1; D is perhaps TRBD1 (6 bases). Written as DNA, the CDR3 is TGTGCCAGCACTAAAGGGGGTTACACTGAAGCTTTCTTT. This gives the protein CASTKGGYTEAFF.